One T cell receptor (beta chain) is described in this entry. The antigen remains unidentified. The data belong to a study of CXCR3-negative and CXCR3-positive naive CD8 T cells. Study summary: A total of some 130 million TRB reads was generated, with about 1.5 +/- 0.3 million per library.

Sorting yielded triplicates of approximately 300,000 cells for each CD8+ T cell subset. Naivety in CD8+ T cells corresponded to a CD45RO-CCR7+CD27+CD95- phenotype. Broader study findings: Against CXCR3-negative naive cells, CXCR3-positive naive cells showed more hydrophobic TRB CDR3s. Naive CXCR3-positive and CXCR3-negative cells shared TRBV-TRBJ usage; memory cells diverged.

CDR1 and CDR2 from the germline V gene are ENHRY and SYGVKD. The CDR3 totals 12 residues. UMI-labeled TRB cDNA libraries were prepared by 5' RACE. TCRdb re-called the 5' RACE reads and shows each CDR3 protein once, DNA omitted. The repertoire shows some 140,000 distinct CDR3 sequences; the top ten hold nearly 0.5%. Input material: naive CXCR3+ CD8+ T cells from blood. As for subset: CD45RO-CCR7+CD27+CD95- naive CD8+ T cells expressing CXCR3 (TNR3+). The chain is built from TRBV10-3 and TRBJ1-1. The sequence came from a human donor in good health. Some clones in this sample may be carry-over from other donors' samples. Here the CDR3 reads CAISESDTEAFF.